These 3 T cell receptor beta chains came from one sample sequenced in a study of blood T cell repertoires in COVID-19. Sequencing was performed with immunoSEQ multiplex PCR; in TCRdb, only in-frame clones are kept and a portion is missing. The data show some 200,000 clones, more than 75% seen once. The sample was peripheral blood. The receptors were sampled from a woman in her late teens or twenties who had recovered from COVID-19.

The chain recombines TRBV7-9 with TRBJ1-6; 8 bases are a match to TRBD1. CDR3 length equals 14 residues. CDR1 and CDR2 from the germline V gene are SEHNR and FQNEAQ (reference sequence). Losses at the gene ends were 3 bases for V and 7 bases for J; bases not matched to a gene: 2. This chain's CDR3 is CASSFRTGNSPLHF. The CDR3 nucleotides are TGTGCCAGCAGCTTCCGGACAGGGAATTCACCCCTCCACTTT.

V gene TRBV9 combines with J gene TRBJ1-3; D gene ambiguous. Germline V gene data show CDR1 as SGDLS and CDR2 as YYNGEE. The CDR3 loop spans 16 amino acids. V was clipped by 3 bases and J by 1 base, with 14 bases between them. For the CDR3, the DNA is TGTGCCAGCAGCGCCCCGCGAGAGGTTTCTGGAAACACCATATATTTT. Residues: CASSAPREVSGNTIYF.

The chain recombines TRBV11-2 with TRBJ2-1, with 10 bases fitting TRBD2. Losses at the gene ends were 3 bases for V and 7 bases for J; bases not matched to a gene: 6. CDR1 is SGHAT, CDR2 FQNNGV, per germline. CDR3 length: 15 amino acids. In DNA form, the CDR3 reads TGTGCCAGCAGCTTTAGCGGGGGGATAAAGAATGAGCAGTTCTTC. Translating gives CASSFSGGIKNEQFF.